This entry is about one T cell receptor beta chain. This clone was seen a single time. This receptor's antigen is unknown. No quality values exist for individual bases; no much larger clone is one base distant. The sample originates from a study of blood T cell repertoires in COVID-19 (dated by TCRdb to between 2020 and 2021). For the study in its entirety: The collaborator samples originated in the United States, Italy and Spain and spanned the acute and convalescent phases of COVID-19. The repertoires were released in a freely available public database meant as a resource for research on the immune response to SARS-CoV-2. The samples were drawn from two sources: the first 160 participants of the ongoing ImmuneRACE study, and 950 to 1,500 subjects contributed by 6 global collaborators. Where available, HLA class I and class II types were obtained from metadata supplied by the sample provider rather than from assay-based typing. Sample metadata almost always included a de-identified subject ID, COVID-19 status, age in years and sex. The prospective study material was composed of cDNA or gDNA derived from T cells, B-cell-depleted T cells, or PBMCs. Subjects who had been exposed to COVID-19, were actively infected with it, or had recovered from it provided the deeply sampled blood TCRbeta repertoires that made up the dataset. The full study reports these points: Clinical and demographic metadata were provided uncurated, with the amount varying by source and participant.

Collaborating institutions collected whole blood in K2EDTA tubes following their own protocols. For TCRbeta analysis, collaborators shipped samples as frozen whole blood, isolated PBMCs, or DNA extracted from either of those sample types. TCRbeta CDR3 regions were amplified from genomic DNA using the immunoSEQ Assay, a bias-controlled multiplex PCR. The source study handled its data this way. Within the assay, amplification of reference gene primers was used to estimate how many nucleated cells each sample contained. To quantify the absolute abundance of each unique TCRbeta CDR3 rearrangement, sequence reads were collapsed and filtered. For each sample, productive Simpson clonality was calculated by taking the square root of Simpson's diversity index across productive rearrangements. TCRdb retrieved this table from immuneACCESS and kept in-frame rearrangements only. Not all clones are present; in checked studies, unresolved V genes account for under half, and no reason is known for the remainder. The DNA was the basis for D and trimming; V, J and clone size are from that table. In this sample the table shows 80,000 or so clones, 88% of which occur a single time. The ten largest clonotypes hold around 9% of the sample.

Trimming costs V 3 bases and J 3 bases, and their ends lie 12 bases apart. CDR1 LNHNV and CDR2 YYDKDF are derived from the germline V gene (reference sequence). Including cysteine and phenylalanine, the CDR3 has 14 amino acids. The only DNA kept is the CDR3, 42 bases in frame from the first base. What was sequenced was peripheral blood. This receptor was obtained from a human donor in a cohort sampled during active COVID-19. The chain was built from TRBV15 and TRBJ2-7, with the D gene call left open. The nucleotide sequence is given as TGTGCCACCAGCAGCCTCGGGTTCGGCTACGAGCAGTACTTC. The resulting protein is CATSSLGFGYEQYF.